Only a few counts were recorded for the clone carrying this TCR beta chain. This specimen belongs to a study of blood T cell repertoires in COVID-19. Here immunoSEQ multiplex PCR was the method, and the copy in TCRdb shows in-frame clones only, minus some. The table shows 150,000 to 180,000 clones, with approximately 85% occurring only once. The CDR3 runs to 16 residues. The V end lost 8 bases, the J end lost 4 bases, and 21 bases lay between the germline ends. The V gene's germline CDR1 is LNHDA and CDR2 SQIVND (reference sequence). J is TRBJ1-3 and V is TRBV19; D unclear. This clonotype was obtained from a man aged 55 to 70 with COVID-19, enrolled during active disease. Sequencing used peripheral blood. CDR3 sequence: CASHQPHLLAGNTIYF. The CDR3 nucleotides read TGTGCCAGTCACCAACCCCACCTTTTAGCGGGAAACACCATATATTTT.